The 28 T cell receptor beta chains below come from one sample, sequenced in a study of T cells after yellow fever vaccination. TCRdb independently ran MiXCR on the 5' RACE reads; one entry per CDR3 protein. The table includes 500,000 to 650,000 distinct CDR3 sequences, less than 15% detected once. Material: PBMCs, obtained on the day of the yellow fever booster vaccination. These receptors were obtained from a man aged 25 to 40 who received the YFV17D yellow fever vaccine.

The table lists this clonotype with a few counts. The V call is TRBV20-1, the J call TRBJ2-7; TRBD2 agrees at 8 bases. Trimming cost V 2 bases and J 3 bases; bases outside gene matches: 6. This CDR3 has 14 residues. CDR1 and CDR2 from the germline V gene are DFQATT and SNEGSKA (reference sequence). The CDR3 is CSARMAGLDYEQYF. DNA for the CDR3: TGCAGTGCTAGAATGGCGGGACTAGACTACGAGCAGTACTTC.

A few counts support this clonotype. The chain couples TRBV6-1 to TRBJ1-5; TRBD1 might be the D (5 bases). Trimming shortened V by 7 bases and J by 2 bases, and 9 bases separated the two germline ends. The germline gives CDR1 MNHNS, CDR2 SASEGT. This CDR3 has 13 amino acids. The CDR3 DNA is TGTGCCAGCAAGGGGAGGGGCAATCAGCCCCAGCATTTT. Encoded protein: CASKGRGNQPQHF.

CDR3 bases: TGCGCCAGCAGCTTGGAGTCGACAGGGGTTGGTGTGAACGAGCAGTACTTC. This gives the protein CASSLESTGVGVNEQYF. V and J are TRBV5-1 and TRBJ2-7; the match to TRBD1 covers 8 bases. Trimming at V came to 0 bases and at J to 5 bases, leaving 13 bases not matched to a gene. CDR3 length: 17 amino acids. From germline, CDR1 is SGHRS and CDR2 YFSETQ. Together with reference TRBV5-1 and TRBJ2-7, the CDR3 gives the full variable domain: KAGVTQTPRYLIKTRGQQVTLSCSPISGHRSVSWYQQTPGQGLQFLFEYFSETQRNKGNFPGRFSGRQFSNSRSEMNVSTLELGDSALYLCASSLESTGVGVNEQYFGPGTRLTVT.

The chain links TRBV7-2 to TRBJ2-7, with 7 bases that match TRBD2. The trim removed 5 bases at V and 6 bases at J, leaving 7 bases unmatched. The CDR3 has 13 residues. Germline V gene sequence: CDR1 SGHTA, CDR2 FQGNSA. CDR3 sequence: CASSLGLVIEQYF. The CDR3 DNA reads TGTGCCAGCAGCCTAGGACTAGTCATCGAGCAGTACTTC.

The chain is built from TRBV15 and TRBJ2-7, with D unresolved. V dropped 5 bases and J dropped 5 bases, with 19 bases sitting between them. The CDR3 loop spans 15 amino acids. The germline V gene has CDR1 LNHNV and CDR2 YYDKDF (reference sequence). The DNA for the CDR3 is TGTGCCACCAGCCCGCGACACTGGGGTGTAGACGAGCAGTACTTC. Translated: CATSPRHWGVDEQYF.

This clonotype was observed a few times. The rearrangement joins TRBV29-1 to TRBJ2-2; 9 bases map to TRBD2. Trimming took 7 bases from V and 2 from J; bases not matched to a gene: 5. The CDR3 extends over 14 amino acids. In germline, CDR1 is SQVTM, CDR2 ANQGSEA. Here the CDR3 reads CSALSGSNTGELFF. The CDR3 nucleotides are TGCAGCGCCCTTAGCGGGAGCAACACCGGGGAGCTGTTTTTT.

The V gene is TRBV20-1, the J gene TRBJ2-2, with 8 bases aligning to TRBD2. Trimming cost V 6 bases and J 6 bases; bases outside gene matches: 6. The CDR3 contains 13 residues. Germline CDR1 and CDR2: DFQATT and SNEGSKA (reference sequence). The CDR3 DNA reads as TGCAGTGCCCTTGGCGGGAGGTCCGGGGAGCTGTTTTTT. This codes for CSALGGRSGELFF.

In its sample, this clonotype was seen a few times. V is TRBV4-3 and J is TRBJ2-1; maybe TRBD2 (6 bases). Germline V gives CDR1 LGHNA, CDR2 YSLEER. V was clipped by 4 bases and J by 2 bases, with 15 bases between them. This CDR3 region has 16 residues. This CDR3 reads CASSRTERVPYNEQFF. The CDR3 DNA reads as TGCGCCAGCAGCCGTACTGAGCGGGTACCCTACAATGAGCAGTTCTTC.

The table lists this clonotype with a few counts. V usage is TRBV5-1 and J usage is TRBJ2-7; 9 bases align to TRBD1. The CDR3 has 15 residues. CDR1 and CDR2 from the germline V gene are SGHRS and YFSETQ. Germline trimming cut 4 bases from V and 4 bases from J; bases unmatched to any gene: 9. CDR3 coding DNA: TGCGCCAGCAGCGAGACAGGGGGGGAACCTTACGAGCAGTACTTC. Encoded protein: CASSETGGEPYEQYF.

This clonotype was detected ten times or more. The J gene is TRBJ2-7, the V gene TRBV20-1; D might be TRBD1 (5 bases). This CDR3 is built from 14 residues. Germline V gene data show CDR1 as DFQATT and CDR2 as SNEGSKA (reference sequence). The V end was cut by 0 bases, the J end by 3 bases, with 12 bases between. The CDR3 region is CSARDPQGYYEQYF. As DNA, the CDR3 is TGCAGTGCTAGAGATCCCCAGGGATACTACGAGCAGTACTTC.

The CDR3 sequence: CASRQYGVSYNEQFF. CDR3 in DNA: TGTGCCAGCCGCCAATATGGGGTCTCCTACAATGAGCAGTTCTTC. The gene calls are TRBV6-1 and TRBJ2-1, with D hard to call. V was clipped by 8 bases and J by 0 bases, with 14 bases between them. The length of the CDR3 is 15 residues. Germline V CDR1 and CDR2: MNHNS, SASEGT.

This clonotype was detected many times. The CDR3 region is CASGREAAGETQYF. DNA for the CDR3: TGTGCCAGCGGACGGGAGGCAGCGGGAGAGACCCAGTACTTC. V usage is TRBV7-9 and J usage is TRBJ2-5; 7 bases match TRBD2. J gave up 4 bases and V 8 bases, and 10 bases lay outside the gene matches. The CDR3 is 14 residues long. CDR1 is SEHNR, CDR2 FQNEAQ, per germline (reference sequence).

This clonotype was recorded a few times. The V and J genes are TRBV5-5 and TRBJ2-3; D gene uncertain. V gave up 0 bases and J gave up 0 bases, with 11 bases separating them. Germline lookup yields CDR1 SGHKS and CDR2 YYEKEE (reference sequence). The length of the CDR3 is 16 residues. For the CDR3, the DNA is TGTGCCAGCAGCTTGGTTACGTCCCCGAGCACAGATACGCAGTATTTT. Amino acids: CASSLVTSPSTDTQYF.

The chain joins TRBV5-6 to TRBJ2-7, with 12 bases identical to TRBD2. The CDR3 is 15 residues long. Germline values: CDR1 SGHDT, CDR2 YYEEEE. With V trimmed by 4 bases and J by 2 bases, 4 bases remained unmatched. The CDR3 nucleotides read TGTGCCAGCAGCACCAGGACTAGCGGGACCTACGAGCAGTACTTC. Translation: CASSTRTSGTYEQYF.

The chain uses TRBV5-4 and TRBJ2-7, with 8 positions matching TRBD2. Germline CDR1 reads SGHNT; CDR2 reads YYREEE (reference sequence). The CDR3 covers 15 residues. V was clipped by 3 bases and J by 0 bases; unmatched bases: 5. The CDR3: CASSSGLESSYEQYF. The CDR3 coding sequence is TGTGCCAGCAGCTCGGGACTAGAAAGCTCCTACGAGCAGTACTTC.

This clonotype has ten or more counts. The chain employs TRBV6-2 or TRBV6-3 and TRBJ2-6; TRBD2 matches 7 bases. The CDR3 is made up of 17 amino acids. J gave up 0 bases and V 7 bases, and 9 bases lay outside the gene matches. In germline, CDR1 is MNHEY, CDR2 SVGEGT. CDR3 DNA sequence: TGTGCCAGCAAAATAGCGGGTCCAGACTCTGGGGCCAACGTCCTGACTTTC. This encodes CASKIAGPDSGANVLTF.

The CDR3 coding sequence is TGTGCCAGCAGTTGGGACAGGCTTCTAGAGACCCAGTACTTC. Protein: CASSWDRLLETQYF. The chain links TRBV6-5 to TRBJ2-5; 8 nucleotides match TRBD1. V shed 4 bases and J 4 bases; nucleotides not matched to a gene: 5. The CDR3 is 14 amino acids. CDR1 and CDR2 from the germline V gene are MNHEY and SVGAGI.

The chain couples TRBV30 to TRBJ2-2, with 8 bases fitting TRBD2. Trimming cost V 7 bases and J 4 bases; bases outside gene matches: 11. The germline V gene encodes CDR1 GTSNPN and CDR2 SVGIG (reference sequence). The CDR3 is made up of 15 amino acids. The CDR3 region is CASPKREFVTGELFF. CDR3 in DNA: TGTGCCTCCCCCAAGCGGGAGTTTGTCACCGGGGAGCTGTTTTTT. Combining the CDR3 with reference TRBV30 and TRBJ2-2 gives the whole variable domain SQTIHQWPATLVQPVGSPLSLECTVEGTSNPNLYWYRQAAGRGLQLLFYSVGIGQISSEVPQNLSASRPQDRQFILSSKKLLLSDSGFYLCASPKREFVTGELFFGEGSRLTVL.

This clonotype was counted only a few times. The rearrangement uses TRBV5-1 and TRBJ2-5; perhaps D is TRBD1 or TRBD2 (5 bases each). The germline V gene encodes CDR1 SGHRS and CDR2 YFSETQ. The length of the CDR3 is 14 residues. V was shortened by 1 base and J by 5 bases, with 12 bases between the two germline ends. As DNA, the CDR3 is TGCGCCAGCAGCTTGTTGTCAGAGGGGGAGACCCAGTACTTC. It yields the protein CASSLLSEGETQYF.

The chain employs TRBV29-1 and TRBJ1-2; weak D call: TRBD1 (5 bases). This CDR3 spans 13 amino acids. The germline V gene has CDR1 SQVTM and CDR2 ANQGSEA. Trimming shortened V by 8 bases and J by 0 bases, and 13 bases separated the two germline ends. CDR3 in DNA: TGCAGCACCTCAACGGACACTAACTATGGCTACACCTTC. This sequence encodes CSTSTDTNYGYTF.

This chain joins TRBV3-1 and TRBJ2-3; 8 bases are shared with TRBD2. The CDR3 has 15 amino acids. V trimming: 1 base; J trimming: 6 bases; junction bases outside the gene matches: 6. Germline CDR1 LGHDT, CDR2 YNNKEL (reference sequence). The CDR3 region is CASSQGGLEPDTQYF. Here the CDR3 DNA reads TGTGCCAGCAGCCAAGGGGGACTAGAGCCGGATACGCAGTATTTT.

The rearrangement links TRBV20-1 to TRBJ2-2, with D hard to call. Trimming stripped 0 bases from V and 5 bases from J, with 4 bases between. The germline V gene encodes CDR1 DFQATT and CDR2 SNEGSKA (reference sequence). The CDR3 has 12 amino acids. CDR3 sequence: CSAREITGELFF. DNA of the CDR3: TGCAGTGCTAGAGAAATTACCGGGGAGCTGTTTTTT.

The rearrangement uses TRBV12-3 or TRBV12-4 and TRBJ2-2, with 9 bases identical to TRBD2. This CDR3 is 17 amino acids long. Germline trimming cut 6 bases from V and 6 bases from J; bases unmatched to any gene: 14. The CDR3 nucleotides are TGTGCCAGCAGAACATACGGTAGCGGGAGTTGGGCCGGGGAGCTGTTTTTT. It yields the protein CASRTYGSGSWAGELFF.

This clonotype was counted only a few times. The chain combines TRBV20-1 with TRBJ2-2; TRBD2 is a possible D gene (5 bases). The CDR3 is 12 residues long. The germline V and J ends were trimmed by 6 bases and 6 bases, with 11 bases remaining between them. Germline values: CDR1 DFQATT, CDR2 SNEGSKA (reference sequence). This CDR3 reads CSASLGAGELFF. As DNA, the CDR3 is TGCAGTGCGTCACTAGGCGCCGGGGAGCTGTTTTTT.

This clonotype turned up a few times. This chain joins TRBV7-8 and TRBJ2-5, with 11 positions matching TRBD2. Looked up from germline, CDR1 is SGHVS and CDR2 is FQNEAQ. V shed 1 base and J 1 base; nucleotides not matched to a gene: 2. The CDR3 is 16 amino acids. This chain's CDR3 is CASSLGLAGLQETQYF. The DNA of the CDR3 is TGTGCCAGCAGCTTAGGACTAGCGGGACTCCAAGAGACCCAGTACTTC. The full variable domain, completed using reference TRBV7-8 and TRBJ2-5, is GAGVSQSPRYKVAKRGQDVALRCDPISGHVSLFWYQQALGQGPEFLTYFQNEAQLDKSGLPSDRFFAERPEGSVSTLKIQRTQQEDSAVYLCASSLGLAGLQETQYFGPGTRLLVL.

This clonotype was seen a few times. V and J are TRBV15 and TRBJ2-4, with D uncertain. This CDR3 spans 14 amino acids. Germline V gene lookup returns CDR1 LNHNV and CDR2 YYDKDF (reference sequence). The V and J ends lost 0 bases and 6 bases respectively, with 9 bases between them. The DNA for the CDR3 is TGTGCCACCAGCAGAGATATAGACGGAAACATTCAGTACTTC. It translates to CATSRDIDGNIQYF.

V gene TRBV4-3 combines with J gene TRBJ2-7; D not certain. Trimming took off 1 base at V and 5 bases at J, with 6 bases between the two ends. The CDR3 totals 12 residues. The germline CDR1 and CDR2 sequences are LGHNA and YSLEER. In nucleotides, the CDR3 is TGCGCCAGCAGCCAAGCTGGGAACGAGCAGTACTTC. Encoded protein: CASSQAGNEQYF.

Only a few counts were recorded for this clonotype. The V gene is TRBV7-2, the J gene TRBJ2-1; the D gene is possibly TRBD1 (6 bases). Trimming took 5 bases from V and 4 from J, leaving 9 bases between them. The length of the CDR3 is 13 residues. The germline V gene encodes CDR1 SGHTA and CDR2 FQGNSA. The chain's CDR3 is CASSQQGYNEQFF. In DNA, the CDR3 is TGTGCCAGCAGCCAACAGGGATACAATGAGCAGTTCTTC.